The T cell receptor (beta chain) under discussion was sequenced for a study of T cells after yellow fever vaccination. Study in general: When fractions had low cell numbers, they were prepared with SMART-Seq v4 Ultra Low Input. Findings and caveats of the study: In FACS-sorted repertoires, abundant clonotypes from the bulk population could appear as contaminants.

This CDR3 is built from 15 residues. Trimming pared 1 base from V and 0 bases from J, leaving 10 bases between. CDR1 DFQATT and CDR2 SNEGSKA come from the germline V gene (reference sequence). Details on this clonotype: Antigen: not known.

Synthesis of TCR cDNA relied on 5'RACE template switching, which attached a universal primer site and UMIs. TCRdb recomputed calls from the 5' RACE reads with MiXCR, one row per CDR3 protein. The data hold 250,000 to 400,000 distinct CDR3 sequences, with 4.1% observed a single time. The genes are TRBV20-1 and TRBJ1-3; D is perhaps TRBD1 (5 bases). The source is a man aged 18 to 29 who received the YFV17D yellow fever vaccine. The material sequenced was PBMCs, taken 5 days after the yellow fever booster vaccination. CDR3 residues: CSARVAQGSGNTIYF. The DNA of the CDR3 is TGCAGTGCTAGAGTGGCCCAGGGCTCTGGAAACACCATATATTTT.